Below, 20 T cell receptor beta chains from the same sample are listed, as sequenced in a study of blood T cells in healthy people across ages. A second PCR, run for about 6 to 12 cycles, used a sample-barcoded 5' primer plus a J-beta primer mix. One entry per CDR3 protein, called by TCRdb with MiXCR from the 5' RACE reads. Here the sample spans 600,000 or so distinct CDR3 sequences, around 48% being singletons. The sample taken for sequencing was blood. Receptor source: an elderly man in good health.

The rearrangement links TRBV7-2 to TRBJ2-5; tentative D call: TRBD1 (5 bases). V lost 3 bases, J lost 1 base, and 9 bases lay in between. Germline V gene lookup returns CDR1 SGHTA and CDR2 FQGNSA. This CDR3 has 14 residues. CDR3 nucleotide sequence: TGTGCCAGCAGCTTCCCAGGGATCCAAGAGACCCAGTACTTC. This sequence encodes CASSFPGIQETQYF.

The J gene is TRBJ1-2, the V gene TRBV18; 7 bases fit TRBD1. Unmatched junction bases numbered 6, after V lost 2 bases and J lost 3 bases. CDR1 KGHSH and CDR2 LQKENI come from the germline V gene. The CDR3 is made up of 15 amino acids. CDR3 amino acids: CASSPEPRGDYGYTF. Written as DNA, the CDR3 is TGTGCCAGCTCACCAGAACCCAGGGGGGACTATGGCTACACCTTC.

V and J are TRBV3-1 and TRBJ2-5; D unresolved. This CDR3 contains 13 residues. V lost 7 bases, J lost 5 bases, and 14 bases lay in between. Germline CDR1 and CDR2: LGHDT and YNNKEL (reference sequence). The DNA of the CDR3 is TGTGCCAGCAAGTTGCGGAGTGGCGAGACCCAGTACTTC. Translation: CASKLRSGETQYF.

The chain recombines TRBV20-1 with TRBJ1-2; D not certain. The ends were cut back, 3 bases at V and 0 bases at J, with 8 bases in the middle. The CDR3 totals 13 residues. CDR1 and CDR2 (germline): DFQATT, SNEGSKA (reference sequence). Here the CDR3 reads CSARAESNYGYTF. The DNA of the CDR3 is TGCAGTGCTAGGGCAGAATCTAACTATGGCTACACCTTC.

The rearrangement links TRBV9 to TRBJ2-1; TRBD2 aligns across 12 bases. Per germline, CDR1 SGDLS and CDR2 YYNGEE. The V gene end was trimmed by 0 bases and the J gene end by 9 bases; junction bases not matched to a gene: 7. This CDR3 contains 16 residues. The CDR3: CASSVAASGGAVEQFF. The CDR3 coding sequence is TGTGCCAGCAGCGTAGCTGCTAGCGGGGGGGCCGTTGAGCAGTTCTTC.

The chain joins TRBV2 to TRBJ1-1, with D unclear. V shed 8 bases and J shed 2 bases, with 9 bases lying between them. In germline, CDR1 is SNHLY, CDR2 FYNNEI. The CDR3 is made up of 12 amino acids. The CDR3 reads CASVRGNTEAFF. CDR3 in DNA: TGTGCCAGCGTGCGGGGAAACACTGAAGCTTTCTTT.

The J gene is TRBJ2-3, the V gene TRBV20-1, with D perhaps being TRBD1 or TRBD2 (5 bases each). Germline values: CDR1 DFQATT, CDR2 SNEGSKA (reference sequence). This CDR3 contains 12 residues. CDR3 sequence (DNA): TGCAGGGGGACCGAAGGCCTGGGGGCGCAGTATTTT. It encodes CRGTEGLGAQYF.

Comment on this clonotype: A read error may explain this, as a much larger clone is one base away. The rearrangement joins TRBV6-6 to TRBJ2-7; D uncertain. CDR1 is MNHNY, CDR2 SVGAGI, per germline (reference sequence). V was pared by 5 bases and J by 0 bases, with 11 bases between. CDR3 length: 14 residues. CDR3 DNA: TGTGCCAGCAGTCTCCAGTCGAGCTCCTACGAGCAGTACTTC. Amino acid sequence: CASSLQSSSYEQYF.

Turning to this clonotype: Possible read error: a much larger clone is one base away. This chain connects TRBV2 to TRBJ2-5; D remains ambiguous. The CDR3 runs to 11 residues. Germline CDR1 and CDR2: SNHLY and FYNNEI. Trimming left V 7 bases short and J 5 bases short, with 8 bases between. CDR3 loop: CASNPRETQYF. DNA of the CDR3: TGTGCCAGCAACCCCCGGGAGACCCAGTACTTC. The full variable domain, in which reference TRBV2 and TRBJ2-5 provide the parts outside the CDR3, is EPEVTQTPSHQVTQMGQEVILRCVPISNHLYFYWYRQILGQKVEFLVSFYNNEISEKSEIFDDQFSVERPDGSNFTLKIRSTKLEDSAMYFCASNPRETQYFGPGTRLLVL.

This chain's CDR3 is CSAASGTPTDTQYF. CDR3 bases: TGCAGTGCTGCTAGCGGGACCCCCACAGATACGCAGTATTTT. This chain uses TRBV20-1 with TRBJ2-3; 9 bases agree with TRBD2. This CDR3 has 14 residues. Germline V CDR1 and CDR2: DFQATT, SNEGSKA (reference sequence). V was clipped by 5 bases and J by 2 bases; unmatched bases: 5.

The table lists this clonotype with a few counts. This sequence joins TRBV11-1 and TRBJ1-4; the D is unclear. Germline V gene lookup returns CDR1 SGHAT and CDR2 FQDESV (reference sequence). The CDR3 has 14 residues. V dropped 5 bases and J dropped 0 bases, with 7 bases sitting between them. CDR3 region: CASSVQPTNEKLFF. CDR3 sequence (DNA): TGTGCCAGCAGCGTCCAGCCAACTAATGAAAAACTGTTTTTT. The whole variable domain, filled in from reference TRBV11-1 and TRBJ1-4, reads EAEVAQSPRYKITEKSQAVAFWCDPISGHATLYWYRQILGQGPELLVQFQDESVVDDSQLPKDRFSAERLKGVDSTLKIQPAELGDSAMYLCASSVQPTNEKLFFGSGTQLSVL.

This clonotype came up a few times. The chain joins TRBV3-1 to TRBJ2-7; 12 positions match TRBD2. The V and J ends lost 3 bases and 2 bases, in that order; junction bases with no gene match: 2. CDR1 and CDR2 (germline): LGHDT, YNNKEL (reference sequence). This CDR3 is built from 15 residues. CDR3 DNA: TGTGCCAGCAGCCAGGCTAGCGGGGGGGCCTACGAGCAGTACTTC. Residues: CASSQASGGAYEQYF.

About this clonotype: At one end the junction does not follow the germline gene, possibly because of a read error. CDR3 protein: CAAKYRGESYDEQFF. The CDR3 coding sequence is TGTGCCGCCAAGTACAGGGGGGAATCCTACGATGAGCAGTTCTTC. The chain employs TRBV6-5 and TRBJ2-1; 8 bases agree with TRBD1. The CDR3 spans 15 residues. Per germline, CDR1 MNHEY and CDR2 SVGAGI.

The chain links TRBV25-1 to TRBJ1-1; the D gene is possibly TRBD1 (5 bases). Trimming took off 6 bases at V and 8 bases at J, with 13 bases between the two ends. CDR1 MGHDK and CDR2 SYGVNS come from the germline V gene. The CDR3 extends over 12 amino acids. CDR3 amino acids: CASRGPGREAFF. CDR3 in DNA: TGTGCCAGCAGGGGACCGGGCCGAGAAGCTTTCTTT.

The chain uses TRBV7-2 and TRBJ2-5; 8 bases match TRBD1. V dropped 3 bases and J dropped 5; count of bases not matched to a gene: 11. The CDR3 is made up of 16 amino acids. Germline CDR1 and CDR2: SGHTA and FQGNSA. The CDR3: CASSFGRQGIVETQYF. CDR3 nucleotide sequence: TGTGCCAGCAGCTTCGGCCGACAGGGGATTGTTGAGACCCAGTACTTC.

The chain is built from TRBV18 and TRBJ2-7; a possible D gene is TRBD2 (6 bases). TRBJ2-5 matches the DNA end more closely, so the J call is doubtful. Germline CDR1 is KGHSH and CDR2 is LQKENI. CDR3 length equals 15 residues. CDR3 sequence (DNA): TGTGCCAGCTCACCTCCGACACTAGCTGGGGAGACCCAGTACTTC. Translated, it gives CASSPPTLAGETQYF.

The rearrangement links TRBV5-1 to TRBJ2-1, with D possibly matching TRBD2 (6 bases). This CDR3 is built from 14 residues. Germline V gene data show CDR1 as SGHRS and CDR2 as YFSETQ. The V end lost 5 bases, the J end lost 1 base, and 10 bases lay between the germline ends. The CDR3 bases are TGCGCCAGCAGGGAGGGCCAGTCCTACAATGAGCAGTTCTTC. Its protein product is CASREGQSYNEQFF. The full variable domain, with the rest looked up from reference TRBV5-1 and TRBJ2-1, is KAGVTQTPRYLIKTRGQQVTLSCSPISGHRSVSWYQQTPGQGLQFLFEYFSETQRNKGNFPGRFSGRQFSNSRSEMNVSTLELGDSALYLCASREGQSYNEQFFGPGTRLTVL.

This chain links TRBV15 with TRBJ2-1, with unresolved D. The V and J ends lost 1 base and 6 bases respectively, with 7 bases between them. The CDR3 has 13 residues. The germline gives CDR1 LNHNV, CDR2 YYDKDF (reference sequence). CDR3 sequence reads: CATSRAFFNEQFF. The CDR3 nucleotides are TGTGCCACCAGCAGAGCGTTTTTCAATGAGCAGTTCTTC. The full variable domain, in which reference TRBV15 and TRBJ2-1 provide the parts outside the CDR3, is DAMVIQNPRYQVTQFGKPVTLSCSQTLNHNVMYWYQQKSSQAPKLLFHYYDKDFNNEADTPDNFQSRRPNTSFCFLDIRSPGLGDTAMYLCATSRAFFNEQFFGPGTRLTVL.

The chain uses TRBV15 and TRBJ1-1; maybe TRBD1 (6 bases). Germline V gives CDR1 LNHNV, CDR2 YYDKDF (reference sequence). The CDR3 totals 15 residues. V was pared by 3 bases and J by 6 bases, with 17 bases between. The CDR3 sequence: CATSSWGHVPAEAFF. The CDR3 DNA sequence: TGTGCCACCAGCAGTTGGGGACATGTCCCGGCTGAAGCTTTCTTT. The whole variable domain, remainder taken from reference TRBV15 and TRBJ1-1, is DAMVIQNPRYQVTQFGKPVTLSCSQTLNHNVMYWYQQKSSQAPKLLFHYYDKDFNNEADTPDNFQSRRPNTSFCFLDIRSPGLGDTAMYLCATSSWGHVPAEAFFGQGTRLTVV.

This clonotype was found a few times. V is TRBV10-3 and J is TRBJ2-1, with D perhaps assigned TRBD1 or TRBD2 (5 bases each). The CDR3 loop spans 16 amino acids. Trimming left V 3 bases short and J 0 bases short, with 12 bases between. Germline V CDR1 and CDR2: ENHRY, SYGVKD. The CDR3 loop reads CAISEDKGSSYNEQFF. CDR3 nucleotides: TGTGCCATCAGTGAAGATAAGGGGAGCTCCTACAATGAGCAGTTCTTC.